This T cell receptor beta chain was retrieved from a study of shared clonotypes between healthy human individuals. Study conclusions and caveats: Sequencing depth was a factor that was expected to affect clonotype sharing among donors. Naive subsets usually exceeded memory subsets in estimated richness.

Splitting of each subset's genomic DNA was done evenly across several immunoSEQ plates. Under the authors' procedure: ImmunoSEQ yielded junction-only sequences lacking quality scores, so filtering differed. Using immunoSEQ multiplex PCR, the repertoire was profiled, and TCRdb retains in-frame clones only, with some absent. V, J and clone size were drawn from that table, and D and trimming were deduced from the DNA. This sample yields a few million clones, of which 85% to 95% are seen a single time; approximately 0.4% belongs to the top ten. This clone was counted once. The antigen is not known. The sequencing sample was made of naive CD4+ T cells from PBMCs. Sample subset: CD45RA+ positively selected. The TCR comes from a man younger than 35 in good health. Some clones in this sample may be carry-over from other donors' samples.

The CDR3 nucleotides read TGCAGCGTTTTTCTTCGCGGGGAGCTGTTTTTT. This encodes CSVFLRGELFF. The rearrangement uses TRBV29-1 and TRBJ2-2; D not certain. In germline, CDR1 is SQVTM, CDR2 ANQGSEA. V lost 5 bases and J lost 7, with 8 bases in between. The CDR3 loop spans 11 amino acids.